This T cell receptor beta chain was recorded in a study of cytotoxic CD8 clonotypes in ibrutinib-treated CLL. General observations from the study: Samples were collected at differing times from sustained-remission and progressing patients. The study found public clonotypes uncommon, contracting or stable on treatment.

Library input was around 2.1 micrograms of DNA from cryopreserved PBMCs. CDR3 length: 13 amino acids. V lost 4 bases to trimming and J lost 5 bases; unmatched junction nucleotides: 4. In germline, CDR1 is SGHTA, CDR2 FQGNSA. Comments on this clone: Its antigen is unknown.

The method was immunoSEQ multiplex PCR; TCRdb's version includes in-frame clones alone and lacks a portion of them. Of around 97,000 clones in the sample, around 73% were seen once. The input for sequencing was PBMCs, taken after 12 months of ibrutinib treatment. This clonotype originated in a human donor with chronic lymphocytic leukemia. V is TRBV7-2 and J is TRBJ2-5; TRBD1 matches 7 bases. CDR3 DNA: TGTGCCAGCAGCTGGGGGACAGTGGAGACCCAGTACTTC. Translated: CASSWGTVETQYF.